This entry lists 8 T cell receptor beta chains sequenced from one sample in a study of blood T cell repertoires in COVID-19. Data came from immunoSEQ multiplex PCR; TCRdb stores just in-frame clones and leaves some out. The table shows around 200,000 clones, with about 88% occurring only once. The sample was PBMCs or T cells enriched from blood (not recorded which). The receptors were gathered from a woman aged 40-49 years with acute COVID-19.

The V and J genes are TRBV19 and TRBJ1-1, with 8 positions matching TRBD1. Germline V gene lookup returns CDR1 LNHDA and CDR2 SQIVND (reference sequence). The CDR3 loop spans 14 amino acids. Trimming took 4 bases from V and 8 from J; bases not matched to a gene: 9. The CDR3 bases are TGTGCCAGTAGTACCCGTGCGACAGGGGCAGAAGCTTTCTTT. This encodes CASSTRATGAEAFF.

This chain links TRBV3-1 (or the pseudogene TRBV3-2) with TRBJ2-1; the D is unclear. The CDR3 runs 11 residues. Germline CDR1 and CDR2: LGHDT and YNNKEL (reference sequence). The V and J ends lost 1 base and 10 bases respectively, with 5 bases between them. The CDR3 loop is CASSQAREQFF. Written as DNA, the CDR3 is TGTGCCAGCAGCCAAGCGCGGGAGCAGTTCTTC.

V and J are TRBV24-1 and TRBJ2-5; TRBD1 matches at 10 bases. In germline, CDR1 is KGHDR, CDR2 SFDVKD. This CDR3 region has 19 residues. V lost 4 bases to trimming and J lost 2 bases; unmatched junction nucleotides: 15. CDR3 in amino acids: CATSEGGTGVGLEQETQYF. The CDR3 region has the DNA TGTGCCACCAGTGAAGGGGGGACAGGGGTGGGGTTGGAGCAAGAGACCCAGTACTTC.

This chain uses TRBV15 with TRBJ1-4, with 7 nucleotides matching TRBD1. Germline CDR1 and CDR2: LNHNV and YYDKDF (reference sequence). This CDR3 is built from 16 residues. With V trimmed by 5 bases and J by 0 bases, 6 bases remained unmatched. In DNA form, the CDR3 reads TGTGCCACCAGCGGAAGGGACAGTCCAACTAATGAAAAACTGTTTTTT. Encoded protein: CATSGRDSPTNEKLFF.

The chain couples TRBV4-1 to TRBJ2-2; D might be TRBD1 (6 bases). The CDR3 is 15 residues long. V dropped 2 bases and J dropped 1 base, with 8 bases sitting between them. The V gene's germline CDR1 is MGHRA and CDR2 YSYEKL. The CDR3 region has the DNA TGCGCCAGCAGCCAACGGACAGAGAACACCGGGGAGCTGTTTTTT. This translates into CASSQRTENTGELFF.

Comments on this clone: The same CDR3 can be traced to other DNA sequences in this sample. The rearrangement links TRBV5-4 to TRBJ2-1, with D tentatively TRBD2 (6 bases). V was pared by 1 base and J by 0 bases, with 8 bases between. The length of the CDR3 is 15 residues. The V gene's germline CDR1 is SGHNT and CDR2 YYREEE (reference sequence). The CDR3 region is CASSLPGSSYNEQFF. For the CDR3, the DNA is TGTGCCAGCAGCTTGCCCGGGAGCTCCTACAATGAGCAGTTCTTC. The full variable domain, completed using reference TRBV5-4 and TRBJ2-1, is ETGVTQSPTHLIKTRGQQVTLRCSSQSGHNTVSWYQQALGQGPQFIFQYYREEENGRGNFPPRFSGLQFPNYSSELNVNALELDDSALYLCASSLPGSSYNEQFFGPGTRLTVL.

The chain has TRBV4-3 and TRBJ1-2; D gene uncertain. V lost 0 bases and J 5 bases, leaving 13 bases between the germline ends. CDR3 length equals 15 residues. The V gene's germline CDR1 is LGHNA and CDR2 YSLEER. The CDR3 sequence is CASSQDKLTSYGYTF. The CDR3 DNA reads as TGCGCCAGCAGCCAAGATAAACTGACTTCTTATGGCTACACCTTC.

The V gene is TRBV5-6, the J gene TRBJ2-7, with a possible D match to TRBD1 (5 bases). Trimming took 4 bases from V and 6 from J, leaving 14 bases between them. Looked up from germline, CDR1 is SGHDT and CDR2 is YYEEEE. The CDR3 is 13 residues long. CDR3 DNA: TGTGCCAGCAGCCAGGACACTTTGGCCGAGCAGTACTTC. It specifies CASSQDTLAEQYF.